This T cell receptor beta chain came from a study of CD8+ T cells in alopecia areata. This clone was detected a few times. Its antigen is still unknown. The sample holds other DNA sequences that translate to the same CDR3. The sample's treatment: oral pan-JAK inhibitor, 5-10 mg twice daily. Reverse transcribed after extraction, RNA yielded cDNA as the sequencing template. Profiling relied on immunoSEQ multiplex PCR, and the TCRdb table lists in-frame clones only, not all of them. Of over 95,000 clones listed, 50% to 65% are singletons. Study-level findings and limits: Compared with normal scalp, lesional scalp had higher clonality and more expanded CD8+ clones.

The receptor comes from a human donor with alopecia areata. The sequenced sample was CD4+ T cells sorted from blood, obtained at week 24, from a patient treated with tofacitinib.

The CDR3 DNA follows: TGCGCCAGCAGCTTGGAACGGAGCTCCTACGAGCAGTACTTC. It encodes CASSLERSSYEQYF. The genes are TRBV5-1 and TRBJ2-7; no clear D gene. This CDR3 contains 14 residues. V dropped 0 bases and J dropped 0 bases, with 7 bases sitting between them. From germline, CDR1 is SGHRS and CDR2 YFSETQ.